This T cell receptor (beta chain) was sequenced for a study of regulatory T cells in long-lasting Graves disease. Study-level points and caveats: When disease was persistent, TRBV28, TRBJ1-2 and TRBJ2-5 were the favored segments.

This clonotype was detected many times. Its antigen remains unidentified. Germline CDR1 is LNHNV and CDR2 is YYDKDF (reference sequence). This CDR3 spans 15 amino acids. Trimming removed 0 bases at V and 4 bases at J, with 12 bases between. Investigators prepared the TCR beta libraries by applying iRepertoire HTBI primers and Arm-PCR of CDR3 regions. TCRdb called the multiplex PCR reads again in MiXCR, with one record for every CDR3 protein. The data contain fewer than 450,000 distinct CDR3 sequences, about 15% of them singletons. Described time point: newly diagnosed GD, antithyroid drugs for less than 3 months. From PBMCs, RNA was extracted and then used to make the TCR library. Another study also made use of these data, one on T cells in Graves' hyperthyroidism and ophthalmopathy.

The sample in question was peripheral blood mononuclear cells (PBMCs), obtained at new diagnosis, from a patient treated with antithyroid drugs. The chain carries TRBV15 and TRBJ1-1, with a weak D call TRBD1 (5 bases). The clonotype originates from a middle-aged woman with Graves disease. For the CDR3, the DNA is TGTGCCACCAGCAGAGAGGTGGGGCTGGGCACTGAAGCTTTCTTT. Translation: CATSREVGLGTEAFF.